The rows below give T cell receptor beta chains drawn from one sample of a study of technical replicates of blood from a few donors. The table came from immunoSEQ multiplex PCR; TCRdb's copy has only in-frame clones and leaves some out. The sample shows about 88,000 clones, 85% to 95% of them seen only once. Sequencing was done on a sample of T cells isolated from PBMCs. The receptors here all came from a human donor in good health. Each CDR3 is given with its conserved first and last residue.

j_gene: TRBJ2-3; v_gene: TRBV18; CDR3aa: CASSPQEAGTDTQYF
j_gene: TRBJ2-1; v_gene: TRBV7-9; CDR3aa: CASTITGESFSYNEQFF
j_gene: TRBJ2-2; v_gene: TRBV6-5; CDR3aa: CASMRTGPGELFF
j_gene: TRBJ2-7; v_gene: TRBV5-1; CDR3aa: CASSGGIPTYEQYF
j_gene: TRBJ2-7; v_gene: TRBV6-6; CDR3aa: CASSYSTGVYEQYF
j_gene: TRBJ1-2; v_gene: TRBV6-1; CDR3aa: CASSEYGNYGYTF
j_gene: TRBJ1-2; v_gene: TRBV2; CDR3aa: CASRQGLYGYTF
j_gene: TRBJ2-3; v_gene: TRBV15; CDR3aa: CATSRGQGDLEDTQYF
j_gene: TRBJ2-3; v_gene: TRBV9; CDR3aa: CASSPRTSGRSVTDTQYF
j_gene: TRBJ2-1; v_gene: TRBV7-9; CDR3aa: CASSFSRGGSSYNEQFF
j_gene: TRBJ2-7; v_gene: TRBV30; CDR3aa: CAWKGAGTYEQYF
j_gene: TRBJ2-1; v_gene: TRBV5-1; CDR3aa: CASSASTGATYNEQFF
j_gene: TRBJ2-3; v_gene: TRBV5-4; CDR3aa: CASSLGQGGLTDTQYF
j_gene: TRBJ2-1; v_gene: TRBV29-1; CDR3aa: CSAYGTGMGGEGQFF
j_gene: TRBJ1-4; v_gene: TRBV27; CDR3aa: CASSSTPRTGTGLAQGKLFF
j_gene: TRBJ1-5; v_gene: TRBV7-9; CDR3aa: CASSPFRGPNSRKAQHF
j_gene: TRBJ2-6; v_gene: TRBV11-2; CDR3aa: CASSLYRSSGANVLTF
j_gene: TRBJ2-6; v_gene: TRBV28; CDR3aa: CASRPPSGRGVGGANVLTF
j_gene: TRBJ2-7; v_gene: TRBV11-3; CDR3aa: CASSKRTETYEQYF
j_gene: TRBJ2-1; v_gene: TRBV7-9; CDR3aa: CASSLAGVWEQFF
j_gene: TRBJ1-4; v_gene: TRBV5-6; CDR3aa: CASSLRTGDEKLFF
j_gene: TRBJ2-7; v_gene: TRBV28; CDR3aa: CASSLWGGEQYF
j_gene: TRBJ2-3; v_gene: TRBV30; CDR3aa: CAWSPGDRVRDTQYF
j_gene: TRBJ1-5; v_gene: TRBV5-6; CDR3aa: CASSLYTGIQPQHF
j_gene: TRBJ2-2; v_gene: TRBV19; CDR3aa: CASSGTPNTGELFF
j_gene: TRBJ2-7; v_gene: TRBV29-1; CDR3aa: CSVVTFQSSYEQYF
j_gene: TRBJ1-2; v_gene: TRBV27; CDR3aa: CASSLSWTAPNYGYTF
j_gene: TRBJ1-5; v_gene: TRBV30; CDR3aa: CAWSPRQGSSGNQPQHF
j_gene: TRBJ2-7; v_gene: TRBV6-5; CDR3aa: CASSSTSSYEQYF
j_gene: TRBJ1-4; v_gene: TRBV6-5; CDR3aa: CASSYLSGEKLFF
j_gene: TRBJ1-1; v_gene: TRBV5-4; CDR3aa: CASSGQMNTEAFF
j_gene: TRBJ2-1; v_gene: TRBV5-1; CDR3aa: CASSLAGVPYNEQFF
j_gene: TRBJ1-4; v_gene: TRBV9; CDR3aa: CASSPQDRGNEKLFF
j_gene: TRBJ2-7; v_gene: TRBV5-6; CDR3aa: CASSPGQGARDEQYF
j_gene: TRBJ1-4; v_gene: TRBV6-1; CDR3aa: CASSPSGRGSEKLFF
j_gene: TRBJ1-5; v_gene: TRBV6-1; CDR3aa: CASIGWGGANQPQHF
j_gene: TRBJ2-7; v_gene: TRBV6-5; CDR3aa: CASSYSGGLTYEQYF